This TCR beta chain was retrieved from a study of cytomegalovirus exposure and HLA in healthy donors. Study outcomes and limitations: Rarity characterized most TCR sequences, yet some public TCRs appeared in many donors.

The CDR3 is 13 amino acids. The germline gives CDR1 SQVTM, CDR2 ANQGSEA. V shed 5 bases and J shed 0 bases, with 5 bases lying between them. As for the donors, each was a healthy bone marrow donor. PCR employed 60 Vbeta and 13 Jbeta primers. This table comes from immunoSEQ multiplex PCR, and its TCRdb copy is limited to in-frame clones, with some not included. The sample yields about 170,000 clones, approximately 85% seen once. This clone was detected only once. Its target is not known. The sample taken for sequencing was PBMCs. The sequence was obtained from a girl between 5 and 17 years old in good health and CMV-seropositive. The chain combines TRBV29-1 with TRBJ2-6; D is ambiguous. The CDR3 reads CSVPGSGANVLTF. The CDR3, as DNA: TGCAGCGTTCCAGGCTCTGGGGCCAACGTCCTGACTTTC.